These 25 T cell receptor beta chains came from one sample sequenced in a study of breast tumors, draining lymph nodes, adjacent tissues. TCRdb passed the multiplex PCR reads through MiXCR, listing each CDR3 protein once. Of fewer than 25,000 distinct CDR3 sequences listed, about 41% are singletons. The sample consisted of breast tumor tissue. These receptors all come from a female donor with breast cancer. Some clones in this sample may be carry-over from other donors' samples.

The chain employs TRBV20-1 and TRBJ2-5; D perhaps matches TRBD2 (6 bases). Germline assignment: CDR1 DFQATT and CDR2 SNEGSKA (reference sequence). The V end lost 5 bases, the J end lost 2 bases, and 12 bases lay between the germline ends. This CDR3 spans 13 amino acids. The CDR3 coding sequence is TGCAGTGCTGCCGGGACTCAACAAGAGACCCAGTACTTC. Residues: CSAAGTQQETQYF.

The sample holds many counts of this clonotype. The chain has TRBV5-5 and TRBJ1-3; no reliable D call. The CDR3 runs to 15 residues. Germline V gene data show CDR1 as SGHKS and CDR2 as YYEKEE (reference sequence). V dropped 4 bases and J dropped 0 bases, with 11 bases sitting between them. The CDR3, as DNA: TGTGCCAGCAGCACCCGGCCCTTCTCTGGAAACACCATATATTTT. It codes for CASSTRPFSGNTIYF.

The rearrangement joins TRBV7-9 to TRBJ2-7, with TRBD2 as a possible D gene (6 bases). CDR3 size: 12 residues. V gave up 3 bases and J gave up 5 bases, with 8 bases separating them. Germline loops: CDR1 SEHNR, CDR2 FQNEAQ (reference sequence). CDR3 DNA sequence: TGTGCCAGCAGCTTGGAGGGGAACGAGCAGTACTTC. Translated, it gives CASSLEGNEQYF.

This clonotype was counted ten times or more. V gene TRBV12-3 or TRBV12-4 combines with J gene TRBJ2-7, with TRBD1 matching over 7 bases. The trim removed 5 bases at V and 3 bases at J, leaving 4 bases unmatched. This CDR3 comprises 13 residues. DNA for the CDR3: TGTGCCAGCAGTGCGGACAGGCTCTACGAGCAGTACTTC. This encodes CASSADRLYEQYF.

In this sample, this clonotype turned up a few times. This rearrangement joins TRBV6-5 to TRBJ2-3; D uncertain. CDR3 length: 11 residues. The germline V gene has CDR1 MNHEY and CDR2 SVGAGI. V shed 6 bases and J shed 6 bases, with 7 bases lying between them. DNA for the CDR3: TGTGCCAGCAGATCCTGGGATACGCAGTATTTT. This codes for CASRSWDTQYF.

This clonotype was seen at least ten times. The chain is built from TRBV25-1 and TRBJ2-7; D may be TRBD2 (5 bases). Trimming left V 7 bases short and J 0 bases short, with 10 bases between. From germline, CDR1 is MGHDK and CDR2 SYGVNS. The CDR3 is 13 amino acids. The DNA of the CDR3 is TGTGCCAGCACCCCGGGGAACTCCTACGAGCAGTACTTC. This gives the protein CASTPGNSYEQYF.

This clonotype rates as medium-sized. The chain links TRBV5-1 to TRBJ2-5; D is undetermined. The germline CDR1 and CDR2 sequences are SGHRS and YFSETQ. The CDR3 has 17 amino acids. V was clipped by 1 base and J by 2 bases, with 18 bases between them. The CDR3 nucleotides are TGCGCCAGCAGCTTGCAGATCACCCAAAACTTTCAAGAGACCCAGTACTTC. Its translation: CASSLQITQNFQETQYF.

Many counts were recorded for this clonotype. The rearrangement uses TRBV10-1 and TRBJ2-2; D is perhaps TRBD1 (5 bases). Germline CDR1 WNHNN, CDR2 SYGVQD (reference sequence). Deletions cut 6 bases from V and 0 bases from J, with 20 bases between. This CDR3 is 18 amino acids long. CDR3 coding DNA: TGCGCCAGCAGAAGCACAGGAGTTAGGGTTGCGAACACCGGGGAGCTGTTTTTT. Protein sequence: CASRSTGVRVANTGELFF.

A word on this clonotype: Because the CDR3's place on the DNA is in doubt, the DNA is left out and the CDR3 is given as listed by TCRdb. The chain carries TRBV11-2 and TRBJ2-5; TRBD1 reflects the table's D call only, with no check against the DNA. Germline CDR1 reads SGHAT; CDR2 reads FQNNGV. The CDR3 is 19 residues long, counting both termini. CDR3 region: CASSFYICSATGGPETQYF.

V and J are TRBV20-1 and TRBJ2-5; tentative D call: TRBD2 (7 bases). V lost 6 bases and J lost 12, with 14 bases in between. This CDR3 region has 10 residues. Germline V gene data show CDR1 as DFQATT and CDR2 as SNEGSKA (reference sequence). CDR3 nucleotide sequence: TGCAGTGCCGGGGGGCGGGGAAAGTACTTC. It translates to CSAGGRGKYF.

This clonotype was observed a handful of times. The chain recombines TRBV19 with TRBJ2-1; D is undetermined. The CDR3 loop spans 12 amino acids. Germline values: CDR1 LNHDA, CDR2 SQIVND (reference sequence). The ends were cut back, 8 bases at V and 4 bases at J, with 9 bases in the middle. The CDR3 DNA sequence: TGTGCCAGTGGCGGCCAATACAATGAGCAGTTCTTC. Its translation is CASGGQYNEQFF.

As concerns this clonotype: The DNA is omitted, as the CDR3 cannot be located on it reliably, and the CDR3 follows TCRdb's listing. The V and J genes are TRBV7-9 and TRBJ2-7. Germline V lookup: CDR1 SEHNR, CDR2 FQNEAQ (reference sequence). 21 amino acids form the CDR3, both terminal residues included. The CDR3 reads CASSFYICSAPTSGGSYEQYF.

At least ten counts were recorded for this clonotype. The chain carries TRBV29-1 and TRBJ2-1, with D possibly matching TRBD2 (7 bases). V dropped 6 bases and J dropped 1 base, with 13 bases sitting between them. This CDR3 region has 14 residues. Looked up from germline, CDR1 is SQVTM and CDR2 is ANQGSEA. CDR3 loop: CSVGGGGSYNEQFF. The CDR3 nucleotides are TGCAGCGTGGGGGGGGGCGGTTCCTACAATGAGCAGTTCTTC.

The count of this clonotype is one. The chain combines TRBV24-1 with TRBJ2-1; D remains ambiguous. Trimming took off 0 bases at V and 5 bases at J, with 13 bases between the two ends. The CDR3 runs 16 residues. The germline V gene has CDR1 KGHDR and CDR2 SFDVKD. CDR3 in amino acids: CATSDLRRTRNNEQFF. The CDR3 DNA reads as TGTGCCACCAGTGATTTGAGGCGGACGCGGAACAATGAGCAGTTCTTC.

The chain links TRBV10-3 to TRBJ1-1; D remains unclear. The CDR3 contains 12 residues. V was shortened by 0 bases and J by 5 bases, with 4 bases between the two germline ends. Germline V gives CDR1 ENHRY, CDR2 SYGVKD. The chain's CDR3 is CAISESETEAFF. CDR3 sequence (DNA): TGTGCCATCAGTGAGTCGGAGACTGAAGCTTTCTTT.

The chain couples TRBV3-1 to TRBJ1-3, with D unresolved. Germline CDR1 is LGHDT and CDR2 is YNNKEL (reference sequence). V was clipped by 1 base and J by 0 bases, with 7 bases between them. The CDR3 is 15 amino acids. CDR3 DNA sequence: TGTGCCAGCAGCCAAGTGCCCAGCTCTGGAAACACCATATATTTT. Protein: CASSQVPSSGNTIYF.

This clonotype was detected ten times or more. The CDR3 reads CASSFGQLNSPLHF. The CDR3 DNA reads as TGTGCCAGCAGTTTCGGGCAGTTGAATTCACCCCTCCACTTT. This chain uses TRBV12-3 or TRBV12-4 with TRBJ1-6, with D unresolved. Trimming pared 3 bases from V and 7 bases from J, leaving 10 bases between. This CDR3 contains 14 residues.

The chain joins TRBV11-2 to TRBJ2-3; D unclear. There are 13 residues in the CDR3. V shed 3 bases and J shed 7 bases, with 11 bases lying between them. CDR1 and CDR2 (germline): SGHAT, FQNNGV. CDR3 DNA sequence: TGTGCCAGCAGCTTGGGCTCCATGAATACGCAGTATTTT. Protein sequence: CASSLGSMNTQYF.

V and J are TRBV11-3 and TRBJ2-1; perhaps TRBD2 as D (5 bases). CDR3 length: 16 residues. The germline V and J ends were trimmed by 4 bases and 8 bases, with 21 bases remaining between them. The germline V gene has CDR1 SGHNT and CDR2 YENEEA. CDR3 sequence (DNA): TGTGCCAGCAGCTCCTCCCAAGCACTAGGTTTCGATGAGCAGTTCTTC. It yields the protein CASSSSQALGFDEQFF.

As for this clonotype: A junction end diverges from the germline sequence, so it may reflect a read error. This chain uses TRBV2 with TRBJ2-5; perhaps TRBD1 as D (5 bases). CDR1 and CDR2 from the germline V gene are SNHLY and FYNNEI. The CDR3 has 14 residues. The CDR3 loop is CASSESRSGETQGF. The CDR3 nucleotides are TGTGCCAGCAGTGAATCCAGGAGTGGGGAAACCCAGGGCTTC.

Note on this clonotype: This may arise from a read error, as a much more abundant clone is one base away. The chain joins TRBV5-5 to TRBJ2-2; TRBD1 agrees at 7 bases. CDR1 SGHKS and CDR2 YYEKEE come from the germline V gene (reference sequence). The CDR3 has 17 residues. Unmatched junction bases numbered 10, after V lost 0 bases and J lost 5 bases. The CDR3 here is CASSLAWETGRTGELFF. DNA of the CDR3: TGTGCCAGCAGCTTGGCATGGGAGACAGGGCGAACCGGGGAGCTGTTTTTT.

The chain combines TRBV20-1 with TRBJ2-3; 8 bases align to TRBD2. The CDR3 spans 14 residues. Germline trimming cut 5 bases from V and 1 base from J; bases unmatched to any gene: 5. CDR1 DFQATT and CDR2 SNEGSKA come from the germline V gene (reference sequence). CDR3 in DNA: TGCAGTGCTCCAGATAGCGGGGGCACAGATACGCAGTATTTT. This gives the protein CSAPDSGGTDTQYF.

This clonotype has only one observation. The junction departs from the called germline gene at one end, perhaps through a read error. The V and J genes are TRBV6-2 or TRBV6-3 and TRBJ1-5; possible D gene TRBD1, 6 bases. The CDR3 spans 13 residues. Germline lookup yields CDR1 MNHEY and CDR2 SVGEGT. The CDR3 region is CASSSDSRSPQHF. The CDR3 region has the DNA TGCGCCAGCAGCTCGGACAGCCGGTCGCCCCAGCATTTT.

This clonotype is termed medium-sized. The CDR3: CASSLVAGGGEPLHEQYF. CDR3 nucleotide sequence: TGCGCCAGCAGCTTGGTGGCCGGAGGGGGAGAACCGTTACACGAGCAGTACTTC. The chain uses TRBV5-1 and TRBJ2-7; the D call may be TRBD1 or TRBD2 (6 bases each). With 0 bases removed from V and 5 bases from J, the gap between germline ends came to 24 bases. Germline CDR1 SGHRS, CDR2 YFSETQ. CDR3 length equals 18 residues. Variable domain in full (rest from reference TRBV5-1 and TRBJ2-7): KAGVTQTPRYLIKTRGQQVTLSCSPISGHRSVSWYQQTPGQGLQFLFEYFSETQRNKGNFPGRFSGRQFSNSRSEMNVSTLELGDSALYLCASSLVAGGGEPLHEQYFGPGTRLTVT.

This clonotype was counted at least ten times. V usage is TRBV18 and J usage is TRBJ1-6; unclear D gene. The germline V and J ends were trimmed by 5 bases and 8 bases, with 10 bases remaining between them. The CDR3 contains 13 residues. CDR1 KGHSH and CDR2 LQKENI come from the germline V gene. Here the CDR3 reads CASSTREDSPLHF. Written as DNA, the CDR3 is TGTGCCAGCTCAACAAGGGAGGATTCACCCCTCCACTTT.